These 16 T cell receptor beta chains came from one sample sequenced in a study of shared clonotypes between healthy human individuals. TCRdb's table, derived via immunoSEQ multiplex PCR, lists solely in-frame clones and lacks some. The data contain around 2.1 million clones, approximately 94% of them singletons. The sequenced sample was naive CD4+ T cells sorted from blood. The subset is: CD45RA+ positively selected. Receptor source: a man between 18 and 35 years old in good health.

J is TRBJ2-3 and V is TRBV10-1; 8 bases fit TRBD2. The CDR3 totals 13 residues. CDR1 and CDR2 from the germline V gene are WNHNN and SYGVQD (reference sequence). After removal of 6 bases from V and 1 base from J, the junction contained 0 bases not matched to a gene. The CDR3 here is CASRAGGTDTQYF. CDR3 coding DNA: TGCGCCAGCAGAGCGGGGGGCACAGATACGCAGTATTTT.

The chain employs TRBV9 and TRBJ2-3, with TRBD2 matching 10 bases. Germline CDR1 and CDR2: SGDLS and YYNGEE. The CDR3 totals 19 residues. Germline trimming cut 0 bases from V and 10 bases from J; bases unmatched to any gene: 20. The CDR3: CASSVGTPAAGGREGAQYF. CDR3 nucleotide sequence: TGTGCCAGCAGCGTAGGCACTCCCGCAGCGGGAGGGCGGGAGGGTGCGCAGTATTTT.

This clone was seen only once. The rearrangement uses TRBV2 and TRBJ2-2; TRBD1 matches at 9 bases. V trimming: 6 bases; J trimming: 7 bases; junction bases outside the gene matches: 6. Germline assignment: CDR1 SNHLY and CDR2 FYNNEI. The CDR3 consists of 14 residues. The CDR3 DNA follows: TGTGCCAGCAGGAGGACAGGGGTCGTCGGGGAGCTGTTTTTT. It is translated as CASRRTGVVGELFF. The variable domain in full, completed from reference TRBV2 and TRBJ2-2, reads EPEVTQTPSHQVTQMGQEVILRCVPISNHLYFYWYRQILGQKVEFLVSFYNNEISEKSEIFDDQFSVERPDGSNFTLKIRSTKLEDSAMYFCASRRTGVVGELFFGEGSRLTVL.

The chain recombines TRBV30 with TRBJ2-2; D gene unclear. CDR3 length: 11 amino acids. Germline CDR1 reads GTSNPN; CDR2 reads SVGIG (reference sequence). V lost 4 bases and J lost 8, with 8 bases in between. Here the CDR3 DNA reads TGTGCCTGGACAGATCTGGGGGAGCTGTTTTTT. Translated, it gives CAWTDLGELFF.

The chain combines TRBV19 with TRBJ1-6; tentative D call: TRBD1 (5 bases). Per germline, CDR1 LNHDA and CDR2 SQIVND (reference sequence). The CDR3 is made up of 15 amino acids. V lost 4 bases and J lost 5, with 12 bases in between. The CDR3 here is CASSTPGQHNSPLHF. In DNA form, the CDR3 reads TGTGCCAGTAGTACCCCGGGGCAGCATAATTCACCCCTCCACTTT.

J is TRBJ1-2 and V is TRBV2, with 8 nucleotides matching TRBD1. V shed 7 bases and J 4 bases; nucleotides not matched to a gene: 5. Germline CDR1 is SNHLY and CDR2 is FYNNEI. The CDR3 runs to 13 residues. CDR3 coding DNA: TGTGCCAGCACCAGGGGGCAGGGCTATGGCTACACCTTC. This translates into CASTRGQGYGYTF.

The chain carries TRBV9 and TRBJ1-2, with a possible D match to TRBD1 (6 bases). Trimming cost V 3 bases and J 2 bases, with 11 bases left between them. CDR3 length equals 14 residues. Germline CDR1 reads SGDLS; CDR2 reads YYNGEE. In DNA, the CDR3 is TGTGCCAGCAGCGAGGGACAAGTGAACTATGGCTACACCTTC. This encodes CASSEGQVNYGYTF.

V and J are TRBV7-9 and TRBJ1-1; TRBD1 aligns across 9 bases. This CDR3 region has 14 residues. Germline CDR1 and CDR2: SEHNR and FQNEAQ (reference sequence). J gave up 1 base and V 5 bases, and 2 bases lay outside the gene matches. The CDR3, as DNA: TGTGCCAGCAGCACGGACAGGGGGAACACTGAAGCTTTCTTT. This encodes CASSTDRGNTEAFF.

CDR3 sequence reads: CASSSGLLLAKNIQYF. CDR3 in DNA: TGCGCCAGCAGTAGTGGGCTCTTGTTAGCCAAAAACATTCAGTACTTC. The genes are TRBV5-1 and TRBJ2-4; D unresolved. CDR1 and CDR2 from the germline V gene are SGHRS and YFSETQ. The CDR3 totals 16 residues. V was cut by 5 bases and J by 0 bases, with 15 bases left in between.

This clone came up a few times. The gene calls are TRBV10-1 and TRBJ1-1, with TRBD1 matching over 12 bases. The CDR3 has 14 residues. Looked up from germline, CDR1 is WNHNN and CDR2 is SYGVQD (reference sequence). Germline trimming cut 10 bases from V and 6 bases from J; bases unmatched to any gene: 9. CDR3 nucleotide sequence: TGCGCCACGCCCAGGGACAGGGGGCAAGCTGAAGCTTTCTTT. Protein product: CATPRDRGQAEAFF.

The V and J genes are TRBV19 and TRBJ2-4; D is uncertain. Germline V gene lookup returns CDR1 LNHDA and CDR2 SQIVND (reference sequence). This CDR3 is 13 amino acids long. V was trimmed by 6 bases and J by 3 bases, leaving 9 bases between them. The CDR3 spells CASRDGGKNIQYF. CDR3 in DNA: TGTGCCAGTAGGGACGGTGGCAAAAACATTCAGTACTTC. Full variable domain (rest looked up from reference TRBV19 and TRBJ2-4): DGGITQSPKYLFRKEGQNVTLSCEQNLNHDAMYWYRQDPGQGLRLIYYSQIVNDFQKGDIAEGYSVSREKKESFPLTVTSAQKNPTAFYLCASRDGGKNIQYFGAGTRLSVL.

CDR3 sequence reads: CASSFMSRGQSSYEQYF. The CDR3 DNA reads as TGTGCCAGCAGTTTTATGAGTAGGGGACAGAGCTCCTACGAGCAGTACTTC. This chain links TRBV6-4 with TRBJ2-7; 7 bases line up with TRBD1. Germline CDR1 reads MRHNA; CDR2 reads SNTAGT. The CDR3 runs 17 residues. V was clipped by 5 bases and J by 0 bases; unmatched bases: 13.

In nucleotides, the CDR3 is TGTGCCATCAGTGAGTCGGAGACAGGGGACGGGGAGCAGTACTTC. Its translation: CAISESETGDGEQYF. The V gene is TRBV10-3, the J gene TRBJ2-5; 8 nucleotides align to TRBD1. The junction had 11 bases not matched to a gene; V was cut back by 0 bases and J by 11 bases. Looked up from germline, CDR1 is ENHRY and CDR2 is SYGVKD. The CDR3 is made up of 15 amino acids.

V gene TRBV28 combines with J gene TRBJ2-7; D is ambiguous. Germline CDR1 reads MDHEN; CDR2 reads SYDVKM. V gave up 6 bases and J gave up 5 bases, with 17 bases separating them. This CDR3 is 14 amino acids long. In DNA, the CDR3 is TGTGCCAGCAGCCTCGAGAGGTCGAAGCACGAGCAGTACTTC. Translation gives CASSLERSKHEQYF. Full variable domain (missing parts from reference TRBV28 and TRBJ2-7): DVKVTQSSRYLVKRTGEKVFLECVQDMDHENMFWYRQDPGLGLRLIYFSYDVKMKEKGDIPEGYSVSREKKERFSLILESASTNQTSMYLCASSLERSKHEQYFGPGTRLTVT.

V gene TRBV2 combines with J gene TRBJ1-2; D perhaps matches TRBD1 (6 bases). Germline assignment: CDR1 SNHLY and CDR2 FYNNEI. The CDR3 has 12 amino acids. Trimming took off 4 bases at V and 7 bases at J, with 10 bases between the two ends. The CDR3 loop is CASSATGFGYTF. CDR3 DNA sequence: TGTGCCAGCAGTGCAACAGGGTTTGGCTACACCTTC. The whole variable domain, filled in from reference TRBV2 and TRBJ1-2, reads EPEVTQTPSHQVTQMGQEVILRCVPISNHLYFYWYRQILGQKVEFLVSFYNNEISEKSEIFDDQFSVERPDGSNFTLKIRSTKLEDSAMYFCASSATGFGYTFGSGTRLTVV.

This rearrangement joins TRBV11-2 to TRBJ2-7; 10 positions match TRBD2. Per germline, CDR1 SGHAT and CDR2 FQNNGV. The CDR3 runs 16 residues. Losses at the gene ends were 5 bases for V and 4 bases for J; bases not matched to a gene: 11. This chain's CDR3 is CASSPELAGTSYEQYF. Written as DNA, the CDR3 is TGTGCCAGCAGCCCAGAACTAGCGGGGACTTCTTACGAGCAGTACTTC.